The source of this TCR beta chain is a study of regulatory T cells in long-lasting Graves disease (dated by TCRdb to the early 2020s). About the investigation overall: Persistent Graves' disease was defined as antithyroid drug treatment for over 5 years with persistently positive TSH receptor autoantibodies. TCR sequencing covered some 13 persistent and roughly 20 newly diagnosed Graves' disease patients, some 33 samples in total. The study took place in China and was registered as a clinical trial. This study used TCR sequencing and RNA sequencing of peripheral blood to compare persistent Graves' disease patients against newly diagnosed Graves' disease patients. In the clinical cohort, patients with persistent Graves' disease had used antithyroid drugs for an average of about 9.3 years.

Study-level results and caveats: As a limitation, the authors acknowledged that the small sample size may reduce accuracy. Peripheral blood alone was examined, since thyroid tissue, which constituted the primary lesion, could not be accessed. Persistent Graves' disease patients showed lower TCR Shannon entropy and fewer highly expanded clones than newly diagnosed patients, suggesting clonal expansion. Sequencing and analysis were restricted to the TCR beta chain. Preferential use of TRBV28, TRBJ1-2 and TRBJ2-5 was observed in persistent disease, whereas TRBV20-1 and TRBJ2-1 were favored in newly diagnosed disease. Patients with persistent disease shared more public clonotypes (around 2,500) than newly diagnosed patients did (approximately 1,000).

The method behind the library was multiplex PCR. Sequenced using an Illumina HiSeq 4000. To build TCR beta libraries, CDR3 regions were amplified by Arm-PCR using iRepertoire HTBI primers. Before sequencing, the PCR products went through gel purification. In the paper's pipeline: Gene usage analysis of CDR3 amino acid clonotypes used the 62 TRBV and more than 13 TRBJ segments found across samples. COPE and FqMerger were used to merge filtered high-quality paired reads into contigs. Contigs were aligned with BLAST to IMGT TRBV, TRBD and TRBJ reference genes, and CDR3 was defined per IMGT. Any clonotype with a frequency above 0.1% was classified as a highly expanded clone. Shannon entropy was used to measure repertoire diversity, and the Gini coefficient was used to measure V-J evenness. A clonotype found in more than one individual was treated as public. TCRdb reran the public reads through fastp at Q25 and MiXCR, keeping productive beta chains. Each entry merges the rows of one CDR3 protein and shows their most common DNA and genes. The V and J calls shown here were made by TCRdb, not taken from the authors' results. The sample records approximately 690,000 distinct CDR3 sequences, approximately 31% of which are singletons. 35% to 55% of the sample lies in the top ten.

For this chain, trimming is 3 bases at the V end and 3 bases at the J end, and the number of junction bases without a gene match is 6. The CDR3 measures 16 amino acids from cysteine to phenylalanine. The entry retains the CDR3 DNA only, 48 bases that are in frame from base 1. CDR1 MNHGY and CDR2 SVAAGI were looked up in the germline V gene. The meaning of the sample's time point label: persistent/refractory GD, antithyroid drugs over 5 years with positive TRAb. For both TCR sequencing and RNA sequencing, RNA was extracted from PBMCs using TRIzol. Graves' disease was diagnosed according to American Thyroid Association guidelines. Recruitment of patients was carried out at an endocrinology department in Xi'an, China. Each patient gave about 9.1 milliliters of peripheral blood, collected in an EDTA anticoagulant tube. Ficoll Paque Plus density gradient separation was used to isolate PBMCs, and no further T cell sorting was done. An Agilent 2100 Bioanalyzer and agarose gel were used to check RNA quality, while a NanoDrop 2000 measured RNA concentration.

A few counts support this clonotype. Its specific antigen is unknown. Base qualities are not provided; no much larger clone lies one nucleotide away. Here the chain combines TRBV6-9 and TRBJ2-5; TRBD2 agrees with 11 junctional bases. This receptor was taken from a female donor with Graves disease. The sequences come from peripheral blood mononuclear cells (PBMCs), collected when the disease was refractory, from a patient treated with antithyroid drugs. The nucleotide sequence reads TGTGCCAGCAGTTACCCCGGACTAGCGGGTAAAGAGACCCAGTACTTC. This gives the protein CASSYPGLAGKETQYF.